Each of the 26 T cell receptor beta chains below was sequenced from the same sample in a study of PD-1 blockade in classical Hodgkin lymphoma. Sequencing was performed with immunoSEQ multiplex PCR; in TCRdb, only in-frame clones are kept and a portion is missing. Of over 50,000 clones listed, roughly 80% are singletons. Every patient was affected by relapse after autologous stem cell transplantation, while exposure to brentuximab vedotin was not uniform. Sample: peripheral blood mononuclear cells (PBMCs), taken at baseline. All receptors derive from a human donor with classical Hodgkin lymphoma.

The chain couples TRBV11-2 to TRBJ2-1, with no clear D. There are 16 residues in the CDR3. The V and J ends lost 1 base and 0 bases respectively, with 10 bases between them. Germline values: CDR1 SGHAT, CDR2 FQNNGV. The CDR3 spells CASSLGPASSYNEQFF. The CDR3 DNA sequence: TGTGCCAGCAGCTTAGGACCGGCCAGCTCCTACAATGAGCAGTTCTTC.

This chain connects TRBV7-2 to TRBJ2-3, with TRBD2 identical over 7 bases. With 3 bases clipped from V and 4 bases from J, the junction kept 7 bases outside the gene matches. The CDR3 spans 15 residues. The germline gives CDR1 SGHTA, CDR2 FQGNSA. The CDR3 DNA sequence: TGTGCCAGCAGCTTGTTGGGGAGGGGCGCAGATACGCAGTATTTT. It is translated as CASSLLGRGADTQYF.

The genes are TRBV15 and TRBJ2-1; 8 positions match TRBD2. This CDR3 spans 17 amino acids. J gave up 14 bases and V 3 bases, and 21 bases lay outside the gene matches. CDR1 and CDR2 (germline): LNHNV, YYDKDF (reference sequence). The CDR3 here is CATSSVKLADYNELEFF. As DNA, the CDR3 is TGTGCCACCAGCAGTGTCAAACTAGCGGACTACAATGAGTTGGAGTTCTTC.

This sequence joins TRBV2 and TRBJ2-2; possibly TRBD2 for D (6 bases). This CDR3 is built from 13 residues. Germline CDR1 is SNHLY and CDR2 is FYNNEI. Trimming removed 6 bases at V and 5 bases at J, with 10 bases between. The DNA of the CDR3 is TGTGCCAGCAGAGGGACTCCAACCGGGGAGCTGTTTTTT. Protein sequence: CASRGTPTGELFF.

This clone was seen a few times. V usage is TRBV27 and J usage is TRBJ2-7, with 11 positions matching TRBD2. CDR3 length equals 17 residues. Germline V gene data show CDR1 as MNHEY and CDR2 as SMNVEV (reference sequence). With 7 bases clipped from V and 2 bases from J, the junction kept 13 bases outside the gene matches. CDR3 amino acids: CASTHPRTSGFTYEQYV. The CDR3 DNA sequence: TGTGCCAGCACCCACCCCCGGACTAGCGGGTTTACCTACGAGCAGTACGTC.

Only a few counts were recorded for this clone. Written as DNA, the CDR3 is TGTGCCAGTTCCGACAGTAGTCAGAACACTGAAGCTTTCTTT. This sequence encodes CASSDSSQNTEAFF. V usage is TRBV19 and J usage is TRBJ1-1; perhaps TRBD1 as D (5 bases). Germline CDR1 LNHDA, CDR2 SQIVND (reference sequence). V lost 8 bases and J lost 1, with 14 bases in between. The CDR3 contains 14 residues. Supplemented by reference TRBV19 and TRBJ1-1, the full variable domain reads DGGITQSPKYLFRKEGQNVTLSCEQNLNHDAMYWYRQDPGQGLRLIYYSQIVNDFQKGDIAEGYSVSREKKESFPLTVTSAQKNPTAFYLCASSDSSQNTEAFFGQGTRLTVV.

The chain is built from TRBV10-1 and TRBJ2-7; D gene ambiguous. CDR1 and CDR2 (germline): WNHNN, SYGVQD (reference sequence). V gave up 10 bases and J gave up 2 bases, with 15 bases separating them. CDR3 size: 13 residues. CDR3 nucleotide sequence: TGCGCCACCCCCGAGCGAGAAGCCTACGAGCAGTACTTC. This codes for CATPEREAYEQYF.

The chain recombines TRBV29-1 with TRBJ2-3; D might be TRBD2 (5 bases). V shed 4 bases and J shed 4 bases, with 12 bases lying between them. CDR1 and CDR2 (germline): SQVTM, ANQGSEA. CDR3 length: 13 residues. CDR3 amino acids: CSVGPGNSDTQYF. The DNA for the CDR3 is TGCAGCGTTGGTCCGGGAAATTCAGATACGCAGTATTTT.

The chain couples TRBV4-3 to TRBJ1-5; unclear D gene. The CDR3 contains 15 residues. Germline V gene lookup returns CDR1 LGHNA and CDR2 YSLEER. V was trimmed by 0 bases and J by 7 bases, leaving 13 bases between them. The CDR3 DNA sequence: TGCGCCAGCAGCCAAGATGGCGCTCAACGGCAGCCCCAGCATTTT. Protein: CASSQDGAQRQPQHF.

This chain joins TRBV30 and TRBJ2-7; the match to TRBD2 covers 11 bases. Germline lookup yields CDR1 GTSNPN and CDR2 SVGIG (reference sequence). This CDR3 region has 12 residues. V gave up 8 bases and J gave up 4 bases; unmatched junction bases: 4. CDR3 nucleotide sequence: TGTGCCCTGACTAGCGGGACTTACGAGCAGTACTTC. It specifies CALTSGTYEQYF.

This chain links TRBV6-1 with TRBJ2-7, with 9 bases fitting TRBD1. Germline V gives CDR1 MNHNS, CDR2 SASEGT. The CDR3 covers 15 residues. The V gene end was trimmed by 3 bases and the J gene end by 4 bases; junction bases not matched to a gene: 7. DNA of the CDR3: TGTGCCAGCAGTGAGATATTAGGACAGGGGTACGAGCAGTACGTC. Translated, it gives CASSEILGQGYEQYV.

This clone was seen just once. J is TRBJ2-7 and V is TRBV7-9; possible D gene TRBD2, 6 bases. Trimming pared 4 bases from V and 6 bases from J, leaving 13 bases between. The CDR3 has 13 amino acids. CDR1 is SEHNR, CDR2 FQNEAQ, per germline (reference sequence). In DNA form, the CDR3 reads TGTGCCAGCAGCTACGATGGGGGAGGCGAGCAGTACGTC. Amino acids: CASSYDGGGEQYV.

The chain carries TRBV2 and TRBJ2-7; D might be TRBD2 (6 bases). This CDR3 contains 13 residues. The germline V and J ends were trimmed by 5 bases and 4 bases, with 12 bases remaining between them. The germline V gene has CDR1 SNHLY and CDR2 FYNNEI. CDR3 DNA sequence: TGTGCCAGCAGTCCCCCCGCGGGATACGAGCAGTACGTC. This gives the protein CASSPPAGYEQYV.

This rearrangement joins TRBV30 to TRBJ2-1, with a possible D match to TRBD2 (5 bases). The CDR3 length is 11 residues. Germline V gene sequence: CDR1 GTSNPN, CDR2 SVGIG (reference sequence). Trimming took off 4 bases at V and 7 bases at J, with 8 bases between the two ends. CDR3 amino acids: CAWTSLNEQFF. Written as DNA, the CDR3 is TGTGCCTGGACTAGCCTTAATGAGCAGTTCTTC.

The chain joins TRBV5-1 to TRBJ2-3; D tentatively reads TRBD1 or TRBD2 (6 bases each). V shed 2 bases and J shed 5 bases, with 21 bases lying between them. Germline V gene lookup returns CDR1 SGHRS and CDR2 YFSETQ. This CDR3 comprises 17 residues. CDR3 region: CASSLDGLGGARDTQYF. CDR3 coding DNA: TGCGCCAGCAGCTTAGACGGATTGGGGGGCGCGAGAGATACGCAGTATTTT. The full variable domain, completed using reference TRBV5-1 and TRBJ2-3, is KAGVTQTPRYLIKTRGQQVTLSCSPISGHRSVSWYQQTPGQGLQFLFEYFSETQRNKGNFPGRFSGRQFSNSRSEMNVSTLELGDSALYLCASSLDGLGGARDTQYFGPGTRLTVL.

This clone was picked up one time. The V and J genes are TRBV11-2 and TRBJ2-7; D is unclear. V lost 3 bases and J 6 bases, leaving 12 bases between the germline ends. CDR3 length: 13 residues. Germline lookup yields CDR1 SGHAT and CDR2 FQNNGV. CDR3 nucleotide sequence: TGTGCCAGCAGCTTTGTCCCCACCGGCGAGCAGTACTTC. Amino acid sequence: CASSFVPTGEQYF.

This clone was seen only a few times. The rearrangement joins TRBV6-5 to TRBJ1-5; possible D gene TRBD1, 5 bases. The CDR3 loop spans 15 amino acids. CDR1 and CDR2 from the germline V gene are MNHEY and SVGAGI. Trimming removed 4 bases from V and 6 bases from J, with 16 bases in between. CDR3 loop: CASSSSQLGRQPQHF. The CDR3 DNA sequence: TGTGCCAGCAGTTCTTCCCAATTGGGGCGTCAGCCCCAGCATTTT.

In this sample, this clone turned up a few times. The gene calls are TRBV4-2 and TRBJ1-1; 7 bases agree with TRBD1. The germline CDR1 and CDR2 sequences are LGHNA and YNFKEQ. The CDR3 contains 14 residues. Unmatched junction bases numbered 8, after V lost 3 bases and J lost 7 bases. CDR3 sequence: CASSHSTGLDEAFF. The CDR3 DNA is TGTGCCAGCAGCCACTCGACAGGGTTGGATGAAGCTTTCTTT.

The chain links TRBV7-2 to TRBJ1-4; no firm D call. Germline lookup yields CDR1 SGHTA and CDR2 FQGNSA. CDR3 length: 15 residues. Trimming left V 5 bases short and J 3 bases short, with 13 bases between. DNA for the CDR3: TGTGCCAGCAGCCCAACTGGCAGTCCTAATGAAAAACTGTTTTTT. The encoded protein is CASSPTGSPNEKLFF.

The chain links TRBV29-1 to TRBJ2-5, with TRBD2 matching over 8 bases. The DNA matches TRBJ2-7 better at its end, which makes the J call doubtful. From germline, CDR1 is SQVTM and CDR2 ANQGSEA. The length of the CDR3 is 15 residues. The CDR3 DNA follows: TGCAGCGTCGGGGGGGAGGATGTCGGAGGTGACGAGCAGTACTTC. Translating it yields CSVGGEDVGGDEQYF.

This chain joins TRBV23-1 and TRBJ2-7; 7 bases match TRBD2. TRBV23-1 qualifies as an ORF whose function is uncertain. The CDR3 is made up of 14 amino acids. V lost 3 bases, J lost 4 bases, and 6 bases stayed unmatched. The CDR3 DNA follows: TGCGCCAGCAGTCACCCGCGGGAGAGGTACGAGCAGTACGTC. This codes for CASSHPRERYEQYV.

The sample holds a few counts of this clone. This chain connects TRBV19 to TRBJ1-1; no clear D. The CDR3 runs 11 residues. Per the germline V gene, CDR1 is LNHDA and CDR2 is SQIVND (reference sequence). The CDR3, as DNA: TGTGTCTCGGCAGGGAACACTGAAGCTTTCTTT. Translating gives CVSAGNTEAFF.

This clone has just a few counts. This chain joins TRBV7-9 and TRBJ1-6; the match to TRBD1 covers 9 bases. This CDR3 spans 15 amino acids. Germline values: CDR1 SEHNR, CDR2 FQNEAQ (reference sequence). Trimming took 5 bases from V and 6 from J; bases not matched to a gene: 5. This CDR3 is CASSALGQGNSPLHF. The CDR3 coding sequence is TGTGCCAGCAGCGCCCTGGGACAGGGTAATTCACCCCTCCACTTT.

The V gene is TRBV7-2, the J gene TRBJ2-7; 7 positions agree with TRBD2. Germline assignment: CDR1 SGHTA and CDR2 FQGNSA. CDR3 length: 13 residues. V lost 3 bases, J lost 6 bases, and 5 bases stayed unmatched. The DNA for the CDR3 is TGTGCCAGCAGCTTCCGGGCTAGCGGCGAGCAGTACTTC. Its protein product is CASSFRASGEQYF.

The J gene is TRBJ1-2, the V gene TRBV29-1; possibly TRBD1 for D (6 bases). This CDR3 is 13 amino acids long. The ends were cut back, 3 bases at V and 6 bases at J, with 14 bases in the middle. CDR1 SQVTM and CDR2 ANQGSEA come from the germline V gene. The CDR3 coding sequence is TGCAGCGTTGAGGAGGGGGGGAAGGATGGCTACACCTTC. It specifies CSVEEGGKDGYTF.

This chain links TRBV27 with TRBJ1-2, with 8 bases matching TRBD1. Germline V lookup: CDR1 MNHEY, CDR2 SMNVEV (reference sequence). The CDR3 has 13 amino acids. V lost 6 bases and J lost 4; bases outside the gene matches: 4. The CDR3 DNA sequence: TGTGCCAGCAGGTCAGACAGGGGCTATGGCTACACCTTC. It translates to CASRSDRGYGYTF.